The 2 T cell receptor beta chains presented below share a single source sample, sequenced in a study of blood T cell repertoires in COVID-19. This table comes from immunoSEQ multiplex PCR, and its TCRdb copy is limited to in-frame clones, with some not included. The sample holds fewer than 250,000 clones, roughly 88% seen once. The sequencing sample was made of peripheral blood. These receptor sequences come from a woman aged 40 to 50 who had recovered from COVID-19.

CDR3 DNA sequence: TGCAGCGTTCGAGAGACAGGGCTAAATTCACCCCTCCACTTT. It yields the protein CSVRETGLNSPLHF. This chain connects TRBV29-1 to TRBJ1-6; the match to TRBD1 covers 7 bases. CDR1 is SQVTM and CDR2 is ANQGSEA in the germline V gene. The CDR3 runs to 14 residues. Trimming at V came to 5 bases and at J to 7 bases, leaving 8 bases not matched to a gene.

The chain joins TRBV5-1 to TRBJ2-1; no definite D call. The CDR3 length is 14 residues. Per the germline V gene, CDR1 is SGHRS and CDR2 is YFSETQ. Trimming stripped 1 base from V and 5 bases from J, with 10 bases between. The CDR3 loop is CASSLQATNNEQFF. CDR3 DNA sequence: TGCGCCAGCAGCTTGCAAGCCACCAACAATGAGCAGTTCTTC. Combining the CDR3 with reference TRBV5-1 and TRBJ2-1 gives the whole variable domain KAGVTQTPRYLIKTRGQQVTLSCSPISGHRSVSWYQQTPGQGLQFLFEYFSETQRNKGNFPGRFSGRQFSNSRSEMNVSTLELGDSALYLCASSLQATNNEQFFGPGTRLTVL.